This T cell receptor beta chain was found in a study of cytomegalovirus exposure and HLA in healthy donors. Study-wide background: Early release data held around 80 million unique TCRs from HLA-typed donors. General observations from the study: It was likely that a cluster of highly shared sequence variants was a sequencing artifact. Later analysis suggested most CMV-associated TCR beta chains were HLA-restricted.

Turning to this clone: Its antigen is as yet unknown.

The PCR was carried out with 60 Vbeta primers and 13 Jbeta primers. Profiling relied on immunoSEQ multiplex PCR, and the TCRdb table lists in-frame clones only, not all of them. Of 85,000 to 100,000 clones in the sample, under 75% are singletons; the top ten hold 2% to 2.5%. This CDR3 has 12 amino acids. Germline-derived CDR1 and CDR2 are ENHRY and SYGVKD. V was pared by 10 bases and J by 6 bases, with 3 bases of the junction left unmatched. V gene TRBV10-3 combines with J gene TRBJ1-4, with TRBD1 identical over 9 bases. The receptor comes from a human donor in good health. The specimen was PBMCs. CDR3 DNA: TGTGCCACGGGACAGGGAGATGAAAAACTGTTTTTT. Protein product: CATGQGDEKLFF.